This TCR beta chain is from a study of T cells in Graves' hyperthyroidism and ophthalmopathy. Whole-study context: Staff took peripheral blood when the initial diagnosis was made, before any treatment began.

Exclusions: uncontrolled infection, other autoimmune disease, pregnancy, lactation. The CDR3 consists of 15 residues. V dropped 0 bases and J dropped 5; count of bases not matched to a gene: 3. Germline V lookup: CDR1 SGHNT, CDR2 YENEEA. Whole-study findings and limits: Ophthalmopathy was distinguished from stable hyperthyroidism by 13 V-J signatures. In validation, the model predicted ophthalmopathy. These predictions came a median about 6.2 months before onset.

Template material for amplifying TCR beta CDR3 regions consisted of RNA transcripts. Researchers ran a first-round RT-PCR on the TCR CDR3 using the HTBI primer set. TCRdb re-derived calls from the multiplex PCR reads in MiXCR, one entry per CDR3 protein. The sample has about half a million distinct CDR3 sequences, roughly 16% seen once. This clonotype came up many times. Its antigen is not identified. The receptor was derived from a woman between 25 and 40 years old with Graves' ophthalmopathy. The rearrangement links TRBV11-3 to TRBJ2-1; 8 positions agree with TRBD2. Sequenced material: blood. The CDR3 loop is CASSLESGRNNEQFF. CDR3 in DNA: TGTGCCAGCAGCTTAGAAAGCGGGAGAAACAATGAGCAGTTCTTC.